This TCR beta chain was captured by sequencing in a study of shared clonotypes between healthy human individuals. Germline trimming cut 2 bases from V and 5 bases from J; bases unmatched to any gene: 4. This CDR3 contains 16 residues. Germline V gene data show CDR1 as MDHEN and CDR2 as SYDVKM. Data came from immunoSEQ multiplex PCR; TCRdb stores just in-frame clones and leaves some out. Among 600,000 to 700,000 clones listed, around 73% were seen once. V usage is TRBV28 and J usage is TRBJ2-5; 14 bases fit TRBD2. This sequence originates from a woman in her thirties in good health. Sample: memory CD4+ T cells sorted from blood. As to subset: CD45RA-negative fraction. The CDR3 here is CASSLGLAGGPETQYF. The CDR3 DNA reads TGTGCCAGCAGTTTAGGACTAGCGGGAGGCCCTGAGACCCAGTACTTC.